This T cell receptor (beta chain) was observed in a study of OX40 agonist ivuxolimab in advanced cancers. On the study more broadly: Among those enrolled, mean age was approximately 60 years (range 23 to 79) and about 79% were male. Overall study findings and caveats: CD4+ and CD8+ blood T cells expanded clonally by week 6 at 0.1 to 3.0 mg/kg.

This clone has just a few counts. Its antigen is not known. Sequencing used immunoSEQ multiplex PCR; TCRdb keeps in-frame clones, though not all of them. The sample holds 40,000 to 65,000 clones, approximately 90% seen once. CDR1 is MNHEY, CDR2 SVGAGI, per germline. This CDR3 has 13 amino acids. V was pared by 6 bases and J by 1 base, with 9 bases between. The gene calls are TRBV6-5 and TRBJ1-2; D not certain. The receptor comes from an adult with an advanced solid tumor such as melanoma, head and neck, liver or kidney cancer. Material: CD4+ or CD8+ T cells sorted from blood, obtained in a trial of the OX40 agonist ivuxolimab. The CDR3 DNA is TGTGCCAGCAGGGCGACATATAACTATGGCTACACCTTC. Its protein product is CASRATYNYGYTF.